This T cell receptor beta chain was recovered during a study of T cells in narcolepsy. Clones were read by immunoSEQ multiplex PCR, and TCRdb kept only the in-frame ones, dropping some. The sample consists of around 32,000 clones, 75% to 90% of them appearing once. V gave up 6 bases and J gave up 4 bases, with 18 bases separating them. The germline CDR1 and CDR2 sequences are MNHEY and SMNVEV (reference sequence). The CDR3 is 15 amino acids. The sequence was collected from a human donor with narcolepsy. The sequenced sample was CD45RA- memory CD4+ T cells from PBMCs. V and J are TRBV27 and TRBJ1-2; no reliable D call. The CDR3 coding sequence is TGTGCCAGCAGGTTCCAGGAGAGGGATAGCTATGGCTACACCTTC. This encodes CASRFQERDSYGYTF.